This entry concerns a single T cell receptor beta chain. This record belongs to a study of blood T cell repertoires in COVID-19. The repertoire was sequenced with immunoSEQ multiplex PCR; TCRdb's copy has only in-frame clones and lacks some. The data contain approximately 160,000 clones, 80% to 90% of them singletons. This CDR3 contains 15 residues. Germline lookup yields CDR1 MNHNY and CDR2 SVGAGI (reference sequence). The V and J ends lost 5 bases and 2 bases respectively, with 15 bases between them. The V call is TRBV6-6, the J call TRBJ1-1; D may be TRBD1 (6 bases). The sequenced sample consisted of peripheral blood. This clonotype was obtained from a man in his forties or fifties who had recovered from COVID-19. This CDR3 reads CASSRPGTLNTEAFF. DNA for the CDR3: TGTGCCAGCAGTAGACCCGGGACACTTAACACTGAAGCTTTCTTT.